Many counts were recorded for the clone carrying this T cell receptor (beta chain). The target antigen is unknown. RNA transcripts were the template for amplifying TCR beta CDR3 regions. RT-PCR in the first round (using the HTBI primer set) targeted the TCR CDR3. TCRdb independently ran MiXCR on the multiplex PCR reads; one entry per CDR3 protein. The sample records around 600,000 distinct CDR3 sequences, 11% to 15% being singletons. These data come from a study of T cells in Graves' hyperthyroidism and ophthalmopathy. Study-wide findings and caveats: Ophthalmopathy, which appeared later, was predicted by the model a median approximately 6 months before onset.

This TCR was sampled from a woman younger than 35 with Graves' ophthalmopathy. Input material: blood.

The CDR3 bases are TGTGCCTGGAGTGTCAGCTCCTATAATTCACCCCTCCACTTT. Amino acid sequence: CAWSVSSYNSPLHF. This chain connects TRBV30 to TRBJ1-6; no clear D gene. V lost 0 bases to trimming and J lost 0 bases, with 3 bases between them. Germline V lookup: CDR1 GTSNPN, CDR2 SVGIG (reference sequence). The CDR3 is made up of 14 amino acids.